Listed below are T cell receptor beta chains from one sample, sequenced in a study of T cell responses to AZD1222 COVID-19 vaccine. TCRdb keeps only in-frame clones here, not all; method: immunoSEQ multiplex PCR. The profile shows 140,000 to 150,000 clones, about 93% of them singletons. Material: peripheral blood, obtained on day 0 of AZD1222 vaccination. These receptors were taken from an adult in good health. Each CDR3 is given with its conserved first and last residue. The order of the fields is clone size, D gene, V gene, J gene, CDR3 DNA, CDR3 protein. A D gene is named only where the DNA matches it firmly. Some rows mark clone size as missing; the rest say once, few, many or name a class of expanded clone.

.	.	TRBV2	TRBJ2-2	TGTGCCAGCAGTGAAGGGGTAGTTGGGAACACCGGGGAGCTGTTTTTT	CASSEGVVGNTGELFF
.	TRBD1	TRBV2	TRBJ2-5	TGTGCCAGCAACTGGCAGGGGGCTGGGGAGACCCAGTACTTC	CASNWQGAGETQYF
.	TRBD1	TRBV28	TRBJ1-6	TGTGCCAGCAGTATGGGACAGGGGGAAAGTTCACCCCTCCACTTT	CASSMGQGESSPLHF
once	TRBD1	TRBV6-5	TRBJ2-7	TGTGCCAGCAGTACCAACAGGGGTTATTCCTACGAGCAGTACTTC	CASSTNRGYSYEQYF
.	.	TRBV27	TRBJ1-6	TGTGCCAGCAGTGAATACAATCCCCAAGGACGCGGATCACCCCTCCACTTT	CASSEYNPQGRGSPLHF
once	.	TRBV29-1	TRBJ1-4	TGCAGCGTTAATCACGAGCCCACAGGGCAAGAAAAACTGTTTTTT	CSVNHEPTGQEKLFF
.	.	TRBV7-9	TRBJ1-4	TGTGCCAGCAGCCGACAGGCAACTAATGAAAAACTGTTTTTT	CASSRQATNEKLFF
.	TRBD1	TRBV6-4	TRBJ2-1	TGTGCCAGCAGTGACCCCGGGACAGGGAACAATGAGCAGTTCTTC	CASSDPGTGNNEQFF
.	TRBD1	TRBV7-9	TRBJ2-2	TGTGCCAGCAGCTTACGGGACAGGGCCCCCGGGGAGCTGTTTTTT	CASSLRDRAPGELFF
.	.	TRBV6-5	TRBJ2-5	TGTGCCGTAACCGGGATCCCCCGGGGAGAGACCCAGTACTTC	CAVTGIPRGETQYF
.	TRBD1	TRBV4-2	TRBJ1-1	TGTGCCAGCAGCCAAGATAGGGACAGGGGAGCTTTCTTT	CASSQDRDRGAFF
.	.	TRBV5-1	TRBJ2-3	TGCGCCAGCAGCTTGTCTGGTGCTCCAGATACGCAGTATTTT	CASSLSGAPDTQYF
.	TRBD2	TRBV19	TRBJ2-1	TGTGCCAGTAGTTCCTTCTCGGGACTATACAATGAGCAGTTCTTC	CASSSFSGLYNEQFF
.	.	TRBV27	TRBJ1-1	TGTGCCAGCAGTCATCTCGTGACGAACACTGAAGCTTTCTTT	CASSHLVTNTEAFF
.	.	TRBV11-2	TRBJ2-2	TGTGCCAGCAGCTTAGAGCACCACACCGGGGAGCTGTTTTTT	CASSLEHHTGELFF
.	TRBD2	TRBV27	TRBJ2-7	TGTGCCAGCAGTTTATTACCGGGACTAGCGAGCGAGCAGTACTTC	CASSLLPGLASEQYF
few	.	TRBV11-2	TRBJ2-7	TGTGCCAGCAGCTTCCGACGGGGGCCCTCCTACGAGCAGTACTTC	CASSFRRGPSYEQYF
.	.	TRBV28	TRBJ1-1	TGTGCCAGCAGTTTAGGATCAGGGGCAGTGAACACTGAAGCTTTCTTT	CASSLGSGAVNTEAFF
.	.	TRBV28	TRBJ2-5	TGTGCCAGCAGACAGGGGGTGGCAGGGAGGGTCCAAGAGACCCAGTACTTC	CASRQGVAGRVQETQYF
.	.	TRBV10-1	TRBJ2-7	TGCGCCAGCAGTGAGGGACAAAACTACGAGCAGTACTTC	CASSEGQNYEQYF
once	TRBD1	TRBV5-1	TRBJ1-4	TGCGCCAGCAGCGGGACAGCAAATAATGAAAAACTGTTTTTT	CASSGTANNEKLFF
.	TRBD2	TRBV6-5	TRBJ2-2	TGTGCCAGCCAAAACAGGCGGGAGTACACCGGGGAGCTGTTTTTT	CASQNRREYTGELFF
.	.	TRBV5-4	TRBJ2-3	TGTGCCAGCAGCTTGTCCCTAGGACGGGGCACAGATACGCAGTATTTT	CASSLSLGRGTDTQYF
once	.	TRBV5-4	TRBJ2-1	TGTGCCAGCAGCTTGGTTAGCCACAATGAGCAGTTCTTC	CASSLVSHNEQFF
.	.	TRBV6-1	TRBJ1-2	TGTGCCAGCAGTGAGTCAGACTATGGCTACACCTTC	CASSESDYGYTF
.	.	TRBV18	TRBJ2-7	TGTGCCAGCTCACCAGTTGAGAGCTACGAGCAGTACTTC	CASSPVESYEQYF
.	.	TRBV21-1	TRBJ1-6	TGTGCCAGCAAAATAATTGACAGGGGGCATCACTCGCCCCTCCACTTT	CASKIIDRGHHSPLHF
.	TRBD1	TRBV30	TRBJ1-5	TGTGCCTCGACCCCGGGGACAGGGGTTCGACAGCCCCAGCATTTT	CASTPGTGVRQPQHF
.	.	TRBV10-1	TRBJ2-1	TGCGCCAGCAGTTTAGCTGGGGATAGGAATGAGCAGTTCTTC	CASSLAGDRNEQFF
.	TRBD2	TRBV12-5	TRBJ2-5	TGTGCTAGTGGTTTGGTAAACCTAGCGGGTAGGGAGACCCAGTACTTC	CASGLVNLAGRETQYF
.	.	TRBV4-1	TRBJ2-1	TGCGCCAGCAGCCAAGATAGGGGGAACTATGAGCAGTTCTTC	CASSQDRGNYEQFF
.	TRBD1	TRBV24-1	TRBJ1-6	TGTGCCACCAGTGATGTCCCGGGACAGGGATTGAAGTCACCCCTCCACTTT	CATSDVPGQGLKSPLHF
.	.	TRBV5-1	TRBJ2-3	TGCGCCAGCAGCTTGGCTGGTAGGGAAGATACGCAGTATTTT	CASSLAGREDTQYF
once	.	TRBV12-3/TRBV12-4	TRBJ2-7	TGTGCCAGCAGTTTCTCGGGCGAGCAGTACTTC	CASSFSGEQYF
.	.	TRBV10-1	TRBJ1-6	TGCGCCAGCAGGGATGACCCTAATTCACCCCTCCACTTT	CASRDDPNSPLHF
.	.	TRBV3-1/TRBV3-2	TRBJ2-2	TGTGCCAGTAAGGGTTACACCGGGGAGCTGTTTTTT	CASKGYTGELFF
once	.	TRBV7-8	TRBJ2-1	TGTGCCAGCAGCTTAGACGGCTCCTTCTACAATGAGCAGTTCTTC	CASSLDGSFYNEQFF
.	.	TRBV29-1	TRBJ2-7	TGCAGCGTTGGGTCAGTTAGGGGCGAGCAGTACTTC	CSVGSVRGEQYF
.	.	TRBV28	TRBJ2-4	TGTGCCAGCAGTTTATTTATGGGGCGCGGAAACATTCAGTACTTC	CASSLFMGRGNIQYF
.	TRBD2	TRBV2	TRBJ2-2	TGTGCCAGCAGGGGACTAGCGGGAGCAGGGGAGCTGTTTTTT	CASRGLAGAGELFF
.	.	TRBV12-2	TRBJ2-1	TGTGCAAGTCGCTTAGTCGGGCGAGGCGGGAGCTACAATGAGCAGTTCTTC	CASRLVGRGGSYNEQFF
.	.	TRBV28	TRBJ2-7	TGTGCCAGCAGTTTGAGACTGGGATCCTACGAGCAGTACTTC	CASSLRLGSYEQYF
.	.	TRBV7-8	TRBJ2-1	TGTGCCAGCAGCACCCGGGACACGTTGTACAATGAGCAGTTCTTC	CASSTRDTLYNEQFF
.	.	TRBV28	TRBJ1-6	TGTGCCAGCAGTTTCCGACAGACAGTTAATTCACCCCTCCACTTT	CASSFRQTVNSPLHF
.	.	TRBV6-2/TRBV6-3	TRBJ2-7	TGTGCCAGCAGTTACGAAAGGCCATACTACGAGCAGTACTTC	CASSYERPYYEQYF
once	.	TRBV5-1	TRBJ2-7	TGCGCCAGCAGCTTGGATGGTCAGGGAAGAGAGCAGTACTTC	CASSLDGQGREQYF
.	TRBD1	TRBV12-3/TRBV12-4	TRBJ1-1	TGTGCCAGCACCCGGACAGGGGGAACTGAAGCTTTCTTT	CASTRTGGTEAFF
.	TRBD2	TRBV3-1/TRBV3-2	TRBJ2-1	TGTGCCAGCAGCCTAAGCGGGAGTTCTGGTGAGCAGTTCTTC	CASSLSGSSGEQFF